The clone carrying this T cell receptor (beta chain) was found once. Its antigen is currently unknown. The assay was immunoSEQ multiplex PCR, and TCRdb's table has in-frame clones only and misses some. This table has about 74,000 clones, 91% appearing once. The entry originates in a study of T cell responses to AZD1222 COVID-19 vaccine. The study, taken as a whole, reports: Spike-specific TCR breadth and depth rose after two AZD1222 doses. Spike was spanned by vaccine-associated CD4 TCRs, which were dominant at 160-218 and 743-854.

The CDR3 extends over 14 amino acids. The V segment lost 5 bases and the J segment 4 bases; nucleotides outside the gene matches: 6. The germline V gene has CDR1 SNHLY and CDR2 FYNNEI. This clonotype was obtained from an adult who received the AZD1222 COVID-19 vaccine. The specimen comprised peripheral blood, sampled 28 days after the second AZD1222 dose. J is TRBJ2-5 and V is TRBV2, with TRBD1 matching 8 bases. The CDR3 reads CASSWQGARETQYF. The CDR3 coding sequence is TGTGCCAGCAGTTGGCAGGGGGCGCGAGAGACCCAGTACTTC.